This TCR beta chain is drawn from a study of blood T cell repertoires in COVID-19. Study overall: Spain, Italy and the United States supplied samples that represented acute and convalescent COVID-19. Sources were T cells, B-cell-depleted T cells, or PBMCs; the material itself was cDNA or gDNA.

There are 15 residues in the CDR3. Deletions cut 3 bases from V and 0 bases from J, with 9 bases between. As handled by the study authors: Estimation of nucleated cell counts relied on the amplification of reference gene primers. The protocol was immunoSEQ multiplex PCR, while the TCRdb copy is restricted to in-frame clones and leaves out a portion. That table is the source of V, J and clone size, and D and trimming were worked out from the DNA. The table has 150,000 to 200,000 clones, approximately 90% seen once. The chain uses TRBV23-1 and TRBJ1-3; D call uncertain. TRBV23-1 is marked as an open reading frame, function uncertain. The sequence derives from a man between 25 and 39 years old with COVID-19, enrolled during active disease. The sequenced sample consisted of peripheral blood. The CDR3 region is CASSHRSDSGNTIYF. As DNA, the CDR3 is TGCGCCAGCAGTCATCGGTCTGACTCTGGAAACACCATATATTTT.